These 22 T cell receptor beta chains originate from one sample sequenced in a study of T cells after posttransplantation cyclophosphamide. Sequencing used immunoSEQ multiplex PCR; TCRdb keeps in-frame clones, though not all of them. The sample has tens of thousands of clones, roughly 86% seen once. The material sequenced was PBMCs. The receptors originated from an older woman with a blood cancer, CMV-positive, and with a related stem cell donor.

The chain joins TRBV25-1 to TRBJ1-4, with TRBD1 matching over 11 bases. Germline V lookup: CDR1 MGHDK, CDR2 SYGVNS. Trimming cost V 3 bases and J 7 bases; bases outside gene matches: 7. CDR3 length equals 16 residues. The CDR3 DNA is TGTGCCAGCAGTGACCTCCGGGACAGGGGGACTGAAAAACTGTTTTTT. It encodes CASSDLRDRGTEKLFF.

This chain connects TRBV10-1 to TRBJ2-3; 9 nucleotides match TRBD2. The length of the CDR3 is 17 residues. J lost 5 bases, V lost 6 bases, and 15 bases had no gene match. Per germline, CDR1 WNHNN and CDR2 SYGVQD (reference sequence). CDR3: CASSLIGLAGVLDTQYF. The CDR3 DNA sequence: TGCGCCAGCAGCCTGATCGGTTTAGCGGGAGTTCTAGATACGCAGTATTTT.

The chain recombines TRBV7-9 with TRBJ2-7; TRBD2 aligns across 7 bases. Germline assignment: CDR1 SEHNR and CDR2 FQNEAQ (reference sequence). V was pared by 5 bases and J by 5 bases, with 6 bases of the junction left unmatched. CDR3 size: 13 residues. The CDR3 nucleotides are TGTGCCAGCAGCCACGGGGGAGGGAACGAGCAGTACTTC. Its translation is CASSHGGGNEQYF. Variable domain in full (rest from reference TRBV7-9 and TRBJ2-7): DTGVSQNPRHKITKRGQNVTFRCDPISEHNRLYWYRQTLGQGPEFLTYFQNEAQLEKSRLLSDRFSAERPKGSFSTLEIQRTEQGDSAMYLCASSHGGGNEQYFGPGTRLTVT.

The chain uses TRBV5-1 and TRBJ2-2; D gene ambiguous. Germline CDR1 is SGHRS and CDR2 is YFSETQ. This CDR3 contains 13 residues. The germline V and J ends were trimmed by 0 bases and 4 bases, with 4 bases remaining between them. CDR3 DNA: TGCGCCAGCAGCTTGGTACTCACCGGGGAGCTGTTTTTT. It codes for CASSLVLTGELFF.

This chain joins TRBV19 and TRBJ2-6; TRBD1 agrees at 9 bases. The J segment lost 1 base and the V segment lost 10 bases, leaving 8 bases of the junction unmatched. The CDR3 sequence is 16 residues long. CDR1 is LNHDA, CDR2 SQIVND, per germline (reference sequence). The CDR3 nucleotides read TGTGCCATTTCGACAGGGGGGACATCTGGGGCCAACGTCCTGACTTTC. Protein: CAISTGGTSGANVLTF.

The chain carries TRBV30 and TRBJ1-4, with D possibly matching TRBD1 (5 bases). Germline V lookup: CDR1 GTSNPN, CDR2 SVGIG (reference sequence). Trimming stripped 2 bases from V and 3 bases from J, with 10 bases between. The CDR3 consists of 14 residues. This chain's CDR3 is CAWSFGGSNEKLFF. The DNA for the CDR3 is TGTGCCTGGAGTTTCGGGGGATCTAATGAAAAACTGTTTTTT.

CDR3 bases: TGTGCCAGCAGCGGACAGGGGACTGAAGCTTTCTTT. Residues: CASSGQGTEAFF. The gene calls are TRBV2 and TRBJ1-1; 9 nucleotides match TRBD1. The CDR3 spans 12 residues. The germline V gene encodes CDR1 SNHLY and CDR2 FYNNEI. Trimming cost V 6 bases and J 5 bases; bases outside gene matches: 1.

V usage is TRBV10-3 and J usage is TRBJ1-5, with 9 bases matching TRBD1. The CDR3 runs to 13 residues. The germline V gene has CDR1 ENHRY and CDR2 SYGVKD. V gave up 4 bases and J gave up 5 bases; unmatched junction bases: 0. Here the CDR3 reads CAISGTGDQPQHF. The CDR3 DNA follows: TGTGCCATCAGTGGGACAGGGGATCAGCCCCAGCATTTT.

This sequence joins TRBV27 and TRBJ2-7, with D possibly being TRBD2 (5 bases). Trimming removed 7 bases from V and 2 bases from J, with 12 bases in between. Germline CDR1 MNHEY, CDR2 SMNVEV (reference sequence). The CDR3 is made up of 13 amino acids. The CDR3 sequence: CASKNNGAYEQYF. In nucleotides, the CDR3 is TGTGCCAGCAAAAATAACGGGGCCTACGAGCAGTACTTC.

The chain carries TRBV10-1 and TRBJ2-3; TRBD1 matches 10 bases. Unmatched junction bases numbered 6, after V lost 4 bases and J lost 5 bases. Looked up from germline, CDR1 is WNHNN and CDR2 is SYGVQD (reference sequence). CDR3 length equals 15 residues. CDR3 DNA: TGCGCCAGCAGTGGTACCGGGACAGGGGAAGATACGCAGTATTTT. As protein: CASSGTGTGEDTQYF.

The rearrangement links TRBV23-1 to TRBJ2-1; a weak D match, TRBD2 (5 bases). TRBV23-1 is reported as an ORF; its role is uncertain. This CDR3 contains 13 residues. V was clipped by 7 bases and J by 7 bases, with 14 bases between them. CDR3 sequence reads: CASTRRRKNEQFF. The CDR3 region has the DNA TGCGCCAGCACTAGGCGGAGGAAGAATGAGCAGTTCTTC.

V gene TRBV7-7 combines with J gene TRBJ2-1; 8 bases match TRBD2. The CDR3 consists of 16 residues. CDR1 is SSHAT, CDR2 FNYEAQ, per germline (reference sequence). After removal of 0 bases from V and 6 bases from J, the junction contained 7 bases not matched to a gene. CDR3 region: CASSLARASGPNEQFF. The DNA of the CDR3 is TGTGCCAGCAGCTTAGCGCGGGCTAGCGGGCCCAATGAGCAGTTCTTC.

The chain is built from TRBV4-2 and TRBJ2-7, with D perhaps matching TRBD1 (5 bases). This CDR3 is 13 amino acids long. From germline, CDR1 is LGHNA and CDR2 YNFKEQ. V lost 1 base and J lost 9, with 13 bases in between. The CDR3 loop reads CASSQGTPNGQYF. Written as DNA, the CDR3 is TGTGCCAGCAGCCAAGGGACACCGAACGGGCAGTACTTC.

The chain recombines TRBV18 with TRBJ2-5, with 8 bases that match TRBD2. Trimming took 0 bases from V and 5 from J; bases not matched to a gene: 2. The CDR3 has 14 residues. Germline V CDR1 and CDR2: KGHSH, LQKENI. Written as DNA, the CDR3 is TGTGCCAGCTCACCACCGACTAGCGCCGAGACCCAGTACTTC. Protein: CASSPPTSAETQYF.

The chain carries TRBV19 and TRBJ1-5, with a weak D call TRBD1 (5 bases). The germline CDR1 and CDR2 sequences are LNHDA and SQIVND (reference sequence). V lost 6 bases, J lost 6 bases, and 15 bases lay in between. CDR3 length: 14 amino acids. In DNA form, the CDR3 reads TGTGCCAGTAGGCTTGACAGAAGAGGTCAGCCCCAGCATTTT. The encoded protein is CASRLDRRGQPQHF.

This chain uses TRBV12-5 with TRBJ2-1, with 13 bases matching TRBD2. The CDR3 is made up of 16 amino acids. In germline, CDR1 is LGHNT, CDR2 FRNRAP. V lost 5 bases to trimming and J lost 5 bases; unmatched junction nucleotides: 6. The CDR3 protein is CASGLGLAGINNEQFF. CDR3 in DNA: TGTGCTAGTGGTCTGGGACTAGCGGGAATAAACAATGAGCAGTTCTTC.

This chain links TRBV6-5 with TRBJ1-2; D is unresolved. The CDR3 spans 14 residues. Germline lookup yields CDR1 MNHEY and CDR2 SVGAGI. Trimming cost V 4 bases and J 5 bases, with 14 bases left between them. The DNA for the CDR3 is TGTGCCAGCAGTTCCCCAACGACTCTATATGGCTACACCTTC. Protein: CASSSPTTLYGYTF.

The V gene is TRBV5-1, the J gene TRBJ2-1; 8 bases map to TRBD2. J was trimmed by 6 bases and V by 2 bases; bases with no gene match: 7. The CDR3 is 15 residues long. Germline lookup yields CDR1 SGHRS and CDR2 YFSETQ. CDR3 protein: CASSLLPGLVNEQFF. The CDR3 bases are TGCGCCAGCAGCTTATTACCGGGACTAGTCAATGAGCAGTTCTTC.

This clone was recorded only once. The chain couples TRBV4-2 to TRBJ2-1; no clear D. V was shortened by 0 bases and J by 6 bases, with 9 bases between the two germline ends. The germline gives CDR1 LGHNA, CDR2 YNFKEQ. This CDR3 contains 14 residues. The CDR3 region is CASSQDPRSNEQFF. CDR3 bases: TGTGCCAGCAGCCAAGATCCTAGAAGCAATGAGCAGTTCTTC.

The J gene is TRBJ2-3, the V gene TRBV10-3, with D possibly being TRBD2 (5 bases). The CDR3 runs to 14 residues. Germline V gene lookup returns CDR1 ENHRY and CDR2 SYGVKD. Deletions cut 11 bases from V and 0 bases from J, with 15 bases between. Written as DNA, the CDR3 is TGTGCCTCCTTGCGAGGGTTTAGCACAGATACGCAGTATTTT. It yields the protein CASLRGFSTDTQYF.

The V call is TRBV11-2, the J call TRBJ2-1, with D uncertain. CDR1 is SGHAT, CDR2 FQNNGV, per germline. Trimming left V 0 bases short and J 13 bases short, with 10 bases between. CDR3 length: 12 residues. CDR3 sequence reads: CASSLDTAGQFF. CDR3 sequence (DNA): TGTGCCAGCAGCTTAGATACGGCAGGACAGTTCTTC.

V and J are TRBV5-1 and TRBJ2-5; TRBD2 agrees at 7 bases. With 4 bases clipped from V and 6 bases from J, the junction kept 12 bases outside the gene matches. CDR1 SGHRS and CDR2 YFSETQ come from the germline V gene. The CDR3 extends over 15 amino acids. The CDR3 loop reads CASSPAPGGGQTQYF. CDR3 DNA: TGCGCCAGCAGCCCGGCCCCGGGAGGAGGGCAGACCCAGTACTTC.